The TCR beta chain described here comes from a study of PD-1 blockade in classical Hodgkin lymphoma. Regarding this clone: Its antigen is as yet unknown.

Study-wide points: The authors excluded patients who started nivolumab under 1 year after ASCT. Diminished baseline TCR diversity has been reported in newly diagnosed patients relative to healthy donors. The diversity seen at baseline in complete responders resembled that of newly diagnosed patients. CD4+ but not CD8+ TCR diversity rose significantly by C4D1.

Brentuximab vedotin exposure varied, and every patient relapsed after autologous stem cell transplantation. Trimming took 6 bases from V and 0 from J, leaving 11 bases between them. This CDR3 spans 15 amino acids. Looked up from germline, CDR1 is ENHRY and CDR2 is SYGVKD. Here immunoSEQ multiplex PCR was the method, and the copy in TCRdb shows in-frame clones only, minus some. The table records 80,000 to 100,000 clones, about four fifths of them present only once. The chain joins TRBV10-3 to TRBJ1-4, with a weak D call TRBD1 (5 bases). The TCR originated in a human donor with classical Hodgkin lymphoma. The specimen was peripheral blood mononuclear cells (PBMCs), collected before the second cycle of nivolumab. The CDR3 loop is CAISEVRATNEKLFF. CDR3 DNA: TGTGCCATCAGCGAAGTCAGGGCAACTAATGAAAAACTGTTTTTT.